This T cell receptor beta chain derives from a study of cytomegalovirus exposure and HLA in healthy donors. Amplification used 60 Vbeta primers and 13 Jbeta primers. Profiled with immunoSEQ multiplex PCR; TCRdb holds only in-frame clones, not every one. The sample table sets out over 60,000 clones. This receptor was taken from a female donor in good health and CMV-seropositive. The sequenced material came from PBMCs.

DNA for the CDR3: TGTGCCAGTAGTAGTCGAGTCATTTTTGGGAGAGGGTCCTACGAGCAGTACTTC. Its translation: CASSSRVIFGRGSYEQYF. The chain links TRBV19 to TRBJ2-7, with D tentatively TRBD2 (5 bases). CDR3 length: 18 amino acids. The ends were cut back, 4 bases at V and 1 base at J, with 23 bases in the middle. Germline CDR1 LNHDA, CDR2 SQIVND (reference sequence).